This note documents a single T cell receptor beta chain sequence. The CDR3 contains 14 residues. The ends were cut back, 5 bases at V and 3 bases at J, with 8 bases in the middle. Germline V gene sequence: CDR1 SEHNR, CDR2 FQNEAQ (reference sequence). Assay: immunoSEQ multiplex PCR; the TCRdb copy retains only in-frame clones and omits some. Of approximately 39,000 clones in the sample, approximately 92% were seen once. This sample is part of a study of T cell changes during pregnancy in multiple sclerosis. The sequence derives from a female donor with multiple sclerosis, enrolled in a pregnancy study. The V and J genes are TRBV7-9 and TRBJ2-6; D unresolved. The specimen was PBMCs (not recorded whether the cells were cultured). The CDR3 bases are TGTGCCAGCAGCACCACTGTTGGGGCCAACGTCCTGACTTTC. Protein: CASSTTVGANVLTF.